This T cell receptor beta chain was sequenced in a study of vaccination and CD4 T cells after COVID-19. The CDR3 covers 15 residues. The V gene lost 5 bases and the J gene lost 0 bases, with 13 bases spanning the gap. Per germline, CDR1 SGHTA and CDR2 FQGTGA. On this clonotype: No antigen is known for it.

Treatment in this sample: approximately nine-day PBMC culture with coronavirus spike peptide pools or control peptides (ViraFEST assay). An Oncomine TCR Beta short-read assay was used to sequence the DNA from cultured CD4+ T cells. In TCRdb, the PCR reads were re-called with MiXCR into one record per CDR3 protein. Among some 16,000 distinct CDR3 sequences listed, 30% to 45% were seen once. Sequencing was carried out using cultured CD4+ T cells from blood. V is TRBV7-3 and J is TRBJ1-1; D not certain. The sequence was obtained from a human donor with COVID-19. The CDR3, as DNA: TGTGCCAGCAGCCCCAAGGGCCCCTTGAACACTGAAGCTTTCTTT. Translation gives CASSPKGPLNTEAFF.